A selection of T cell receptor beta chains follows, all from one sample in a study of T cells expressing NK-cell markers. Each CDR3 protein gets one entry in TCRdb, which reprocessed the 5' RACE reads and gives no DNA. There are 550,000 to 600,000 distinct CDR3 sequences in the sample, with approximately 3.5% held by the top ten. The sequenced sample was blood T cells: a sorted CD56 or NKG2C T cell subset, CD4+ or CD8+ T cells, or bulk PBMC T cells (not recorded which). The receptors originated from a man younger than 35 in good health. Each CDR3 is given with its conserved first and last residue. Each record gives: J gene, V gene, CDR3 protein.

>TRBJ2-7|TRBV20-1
CSARGHTYEQYF
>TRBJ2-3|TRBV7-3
CASSFQFTGGGDTQYF
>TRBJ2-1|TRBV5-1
CASSLEAVAGGNEQFF
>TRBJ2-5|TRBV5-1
CASSLGQEVTQYF
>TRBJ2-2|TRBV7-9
CASSSPPTGTSENTGELFF
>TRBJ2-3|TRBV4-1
CASSGIHRQGATDTQYF
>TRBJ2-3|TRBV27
CASRAHPSTPDPTDTQYF
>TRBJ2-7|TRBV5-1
CASTSWGTTEQHF
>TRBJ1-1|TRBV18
CASSDRGGAEAFF
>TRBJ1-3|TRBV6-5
CASSYEVGAGNTIYF
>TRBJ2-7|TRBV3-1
CASSQRAGGGYEQYF
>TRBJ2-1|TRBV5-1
CASSFRDRGRRDEQFF
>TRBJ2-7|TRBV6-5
CASSYGGWGAQSYEQYF
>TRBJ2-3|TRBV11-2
CASSLLRGQDTQYF
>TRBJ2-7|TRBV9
CASSVEGQMYYEQYF
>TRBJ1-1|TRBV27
CASSKGRQMNTEAFF
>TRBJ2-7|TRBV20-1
CSARGYRGKYEQYF
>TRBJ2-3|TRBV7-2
CASSLGLAGGPGDTQYF
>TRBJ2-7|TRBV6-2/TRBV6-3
CAVDAGASYEQYF
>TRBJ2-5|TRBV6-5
CASSLPPPRETQYF
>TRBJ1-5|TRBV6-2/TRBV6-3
CASRENYRDSNQPQHF